Listed below are T cell receptor beta chains from one sample, sequenced in a study of shared clonotypes between healthy human individuals. TCRdb keeps only in-frame clones here, not all; method: immunoSEQ multiplex PCR. The sample shows about 470,000 clones, around 79% of them seen only once. Sequenced material: PBMCs. All receptors come from a woman between 40 and 55 years old in good health. Some clones in this sample may be carry-over from other donors' samples. Each CDR3 is given without its conserved first and last residue. Expanded clones are given a class, and other clones once, few, many or no size at all.

clone_size | v_call | cdr3_aa
NA | TRBV11-3 | ASSPGTSGTDTQY
NA | TRBV5-1 | ASSLVGDDLREQF
NA | TRBV7-3 | ASSSRTGELF
NA | TRBV7-8 | ASSLAARALNEQF
once | TRBV4-1 | ASSQAGTGGYEQY
NA | TRBV30 | AWRSWAETQY
NA | TRBV2 | ASSDFGAGADRGYHEQY
NA | TRBV4-2 | ASSQDLGGGYEQY
NA | TRBV6-1 | ASRQYLRNTEAF
NA | TRBV25-1 | ASSPRNTGELF
once | TRBV27 | ASSSILSPGAARYYGYT
NA | TRBV30 | AWSGGPGKLF
NA | TRBV9 | ASSVSGLGGSAYEQY
few | TRBV19 | ASSIGQGRPNYGYT
few | TRBV10-3 | AISSRGYEQY